The clone carrying this TCR beta chain has a count of ten or more. The data belong to a study of T cells in Graves' hyperthyroidism and ophthalmopathy. Looked up from germline, CDR1 is KGHDR and CDR2 is SFDVKD. CDR3 length: 17 amino acids. V shed 3 bases, J shed 0 bases, and the junction held 4 bases outside the gene matches. Stable disease denoted Graves' hyperthyroidism without ophthalmopathy progression within 18 months. Hyperthyroidism had been newly diagnosed in patients aged 18 to 65, and its duration was under 2 months. The authors obtained PBMCs from over 8 ml of fresh peripheral blood. From RNA transcripts, TCR beta CDR3 regions were amplified. The HTBI primer set drove a first-round RT-PCR of the TCR CDR3. TCRdb re-analysed the multiplex PCR reads in MiXCR, keeping a single row per CDR3 protein. Counted here are about 350,000 distinct CDR3 sequences, 11% to 15% occurring once; the ten biggest clones make up about 26%.

V gene TRBV24-1 combines with J gene TRBJ2-1; 10 nucleotides line up with TRBD2. The sequence was collected from a woman aged 25 to 39 with Graves' hyperthyroidism. The sequencing sample was made of blood. This chain's CDR3 is CATSDPSGRVSYNEQFF. CDR3 DNA sequence: TGTGCCACCAGTGATCCTAGCGGGAGAGTCTCCTACAATGAGCAGTTCTTC.